The rows below give T cell receptor beta chains drawn from one sample of a study of T cells in Graves' hyperthyroidism and ophthalmopathy. TCRdb independently ran MiXCR on the multiplex PCR reads; one entry per CDR3 protein. The data hold roughly 500,000 distinct CDR3 sequences, with 40% to 55% observed a single time. What was sequenced was peripheral blood or thyroid tissue (not recorded which). The receptors come from an adult woman with Graves' disease, either hyperthyroidism or ophthalmopathy (not recorded which). Both conserved end residues are part of each CDR3. Each record gives: V gene, clone size, J gene, D gene, CDR3 protein, CDR3 DNA. The D gene is left open where the match is weak. For some rows the clone size is stated as once, few or many, or as a class when expanded; others skip it.

TRBV14,-,TRBJ2-5,TRBD2,CASSQERVAGGGHQQETQYF,TGTGCCAGCAGCCAAGAAAGAGTAGCGGGAGGGGGACACCAACAAGAGACCCAGTACTTC
TRBV20-1,-,TRBJ2-7,-,CSARDPEGTYEQYF,TGCAGTGCTAGAGACCCTGAGGGGACCTACGAGCAGTACTTC
TRBV20-1,-,TRBJ2-5,-,CSARGTGGCETQYF,TGCAGTGCTAGAGGCACGGGGGGCTGCGAGACCCAGTACTTC
TRBV6-1,many,TRBJ1-1,TRBD1,CASSYSPGQRISEAFF,TGTGCCAGCAGCTACAGTCCGGGACAGAGGATTAGTGAAGCTTTCTTT
TRBV10-3,-,TRBJ2-7,-,CAHSQGGTSYEQYF,TGTGCCCATTCCCAGGGCGGGACCTCCTACGAGCAGTACTTC
TRBV10-3,-,TRBJ2-5,-,CATGGGYQETQYF,TGTGCCACAGGAGGGGGATACCAAGAGACCCAGTACTTC
TRBV6-2/TRBV6-3,-,TRBJ1-4,-,CASTSGGETEKLFF,TGTGCCAGCACCAGTGGGGGGGAAACTGAAAAACTGTTTTTT
TRBV20-1,many,TRBJ1-5,-,CSANRAPNQPQHF,TGCAGTGCCAACCGGGCTCCCAATCAGCCCCAGCATTTT
TRBV9,-,TRBJ1-6,-,CASSVEDQTNSPLHF,TGTGCCAGCAGCGTAGAAGACCAGACTAATTCACCCCTCCACTTT
TRBV4-1,many,TRBJ1-5,TRBD1,CASSQDWEGGIRPQHF,TGCGCCAGCAGCCAAGATTGGGAAGGGGGCATTCGGCCCCAGCATTTT
TRBV12-3/TRBV12-4,few,TRBJ2-5,-,CASSVRQSQETQYF,TGTGCCAGCAGTGTACGACAGTCCCAAGAGACCCAGTACTTC
TRBV7-2,-,TRBJ1-6,-,CASSLILGINSPLHF,TGTGCCAGCAGCTTAATTCTGGGGATAAATTCACCCCTCCACTTT
TRBV20-1,many,TRBJ2-2,-,CSARAPGAPRELFF,TGCAGTGCTAGAGCACCGGGAGCCCCTCGGGAGCTGTTTTTT
TRBV3-1,many,TRBJ2-5,-,CASAGETQYF,TGTGCCAGCGCGGGCGAGACCCAGTACTTC
TRBV13,many,TRBJ1-3,TRBD1,CASSYRDSRDTIYF,TGTGCCAGCAGCTACCGGGACAGTCGAGACACCATATATTTT
TRBV10-3,-,TRBJ1-5,-,CAIRPGTSDQPQHF,TGTGCCATCAGGCCCGGGACATCAGATCAGCCCCAGCATTTT
TRBV10-3,-,TRBJ2-5,-,CAISDWGETQYF,TGTGCCATCAGTGATTGGGGCGAGACCCAGTACTTC
TRBV19,-,TRBJ1-5,TRBD1,CASRPGDRGSNQPQHF,TGTGCCAGTAGACCCGGTGACAGGGGAAGCAATCAGCCCCAGCATTTT
TRBV6-5,-,TRBJ2-6,-,CASRERHSGANVLTF,TGTGCCAGCAGGGAGAGACACTCTGGGGCCAACGTCCTGACTTTC
TRBV20-1,many,TRBJ1-5,TRBD1,CSASRGTGISNQPQHF,TGCAGTGCTAGTCGTGGGACAGGGATTAGCAATCAGCCCCAGCATTTT
TRBV29-1,few,TRBJ1-2,-,CSAGPDYGYTF,TGCAGCGCGGGACCCGACTATGGCTACACCTTC
TRBV11-2,few,TRBJ2-2,-,CASSSGLLGYTGELFF,TGTGCCAGCAGCTCAGGACTACTGGGTTACACCGGGGAGCTGTTTTTT
TRBV10-1,-,TRBJ2-3,-,CASSRDNTDTQYF,TGCGCCAGCAGTCGGGACAACACAGATACGCAGTATTTT
TRBV2,-,TRBJ2-7,-,CASLQTSYEQYF,TGTGCCAGCCTCCAGACTAGCTACGAGCAGTACTTC
TRBV15,-,TRBJ2-3,-,CATSRDSPGTDTQYF,TGTGCCACCAGCAGAGATTCGCCCGGAACAGATACGCAGTATTTT